This T cell receptor beta chain stems from a study of OX40 agonist ivuxolimab in advanced cancers. Study-wide background: Three patients showed partial responses: one hepatocellular carcinoma and two cutaneous melanoma cases.

Some clones are missing from TCRdb's copy, which holds only in-frame ones; the method was immunoSEQ multiplex PCR. The data show roughly 17,000 clones, about 86% seen once. Concerning this clone itself: Its antigen is still unknown.

Study observations and caveats: Antigen targets of the expanded peripheral T cells went undetermined. Circulating CD4+ and CD8+ T cells showed clonal expansion by week 6 at 0.1 to 3.0 mg/kg.

The sample here was CD4+ or CD8+ T cells sorted from blood, taken in a trial of the OX40 agonist ivuxolimab. This receptor was taken from an adult with an advanced solid tumor such as melanoma, head and neck, liver or kidney cancer.

The DNA for the CDR3 is TGTGCCAGTAGCCCGGGCCCCGGATCAGATACGCAGTATTTT. This sequence encodes CASSPGPGSDTQYF. V and J are TRBV19 and TRBJ2-3; unclear D gene. V was shortened by 6 bases and J by 4 bases, with 14 bases between the two germline ends. The CDR3 sequence is 14 residues long. CDR1 is LNHDA and CDR2 is SQIVND in the germline V gene (reference sequence).